This entry concerns a single T cell receptor (beta chain). Its cognate antigen is unknown. The data derive from a study of TIL therapy for anti-PD-1-resistant metastatic lung cancer. Study outcomes and limitations: TIL cultures after expansion showed higher clonality and lower diversity than baseline tumor (median about 6% vs 30%).

The libraries were made with immunoSEQ v3. Sequencing depth was approximately 2 million read pairs for survey level, roughly 4.5-6 million for deep. Measured with immunoSEQ multiplex PCR; TCRdb has only the in-frame clones, and not every one. This table has 7,000 or so clones, 50% to 70% appearing once. The time point denotes: pre-treatment sample, taken before nivolumab and TIL therapy. The tumor samples were excised metastases, mostly pleural nodules or supraclavicular lymph nodes. Patients then received nivolumab; progressors got lymphodepletion, TIL and IL-2. The sample here was tumor tissue, taken at baseline. The receptor's source is a person aged 25 to 85 with non-small cell lung cancer.

DNA of the CDR3: TGTGCCATCCTGAAGCGAGGGACTTCGAGAACTGAAGCTTTCTTT. This sequence encodes CAILKRGTSRTEAFF. The chain couples TRBV28 to TRBJ1-1; possible D gene TRBD1, 5 bases. Trimming removed 10 bases from V and 5 bases from J, with 23 bases in between. CDR1 and CDR2 from the germline V gene are MDHEN and SYDVKM. The CDR3 totals 15 residues.